The entry below gives a single TCR beta chain sequence along with its context. The entry originates in a study of blood T cell repertoires in COVID-19. The overall study: The United States, Italy and Spain were the sources of the acute and convalescent COVID-19 samples. From T cells, B-cell-depleted T cells, or PBMCs came the material, which was cDNA or gDNA.

This CDR3 is 13 amino acids long. The ends were cut back, 7 bases at V and 5 bases at J, with 12 bases in the middle. Germline V lookup: CDR1 MNHEY, CDR2 SVGAGI. Original processing methods: Cell counts per sample came from amplifying reference gene primers. Generated by immunoSEQ multiplex PCR, the TCRdb table keeps only in-frame clones and is missing some. D and trimming come from the DNA, and the V and J calls and clone size come from that table. In the table there are 20,000 to 25,000 clones, 70% to 90% of which are singletons. The sample consisted of peripheral blood. This rearrangement joins TRBV6-5 to TRBJ2-1, with a possible D match to TRBD2 (5 bases). The TCR sequence derives from a human donor in a cohort sampled during active COVID-19. The donor label of this sample is uncertain. The CDR3 region is CASKRIQNNEQFF. Here the CDR3 DNA reads TGTGCCAGCAAGCGGATTCAAAACAATGAGCAGTTCTTC.